The T cell receptor beta chain under discussion was sequenced for a study of beta chain features in type 1 diabetes. Whole-study findings and limits: A cDNA-based sequencing approach could over-represent cells with high TCR expression. TCRB CDR3 length was moderately but significantly reduced in all four CD4+ subsets of Type 1 diabetes patients.

Details on this clone: Its antigen is not identified.

Isolated RNA was reverse transcribed in full, so expressed TCRB transcripts were sequenced. The method was immunoSEQ multiplex PCR; TCRdb's version includes in-frame clones alone and lacks a portion of them. Of hundreds of thousands of clones listed, around an eighth are singletons. The source is a man aged 18 to 30 with type 1 diabetes. Sequences were obtained from naive CD4+ T cells from blood.

DNA for the CDR3: TGTGCCTGGACGATGGGATCCTACGAGCAGTACTTC. Amino acids: CAWTMGSYEQYF. The rearrangement links TRBV30 to TRBJ2-5, with D hard to call. The tail of the sequence fits TRBJ2-7 better, so the J call may be wrong. CDR3 size: 12 residues. Germline V gene data show CDR1 as GTSNPN and CDR2 as SVGIG (reference sequence).